The rows below give T cell receptor beta chains drawn from one sample of a study of CD8+ T cells in alopecia areata. Sequenced by immunoSEQ multiplex PCR; TCRdb stores in-frame clones only, minus some. The data hold about 190,000 clones, with under 70% observed a single time. Sequenced here: CD4+ T cells sorted from blood, sampled at week 4, from a patient treated with tofacitinib. The receptor set was obtained from a human donor with alopecia areata. Both conserved end residues are part of each CDR3. A D gene is named only where the DNA matches it firmly. A clone size is listed for some rows: how often the clone was seen (once, few, many), or a class if it is expanded.

CDR3aa,CDR3nt,d_gene,v_gene,j_gene,abundance
CATNPGTGPYEQYF,TGTGCCACCAACCCCGGGACAGGTCCTTACGAGCAGTACTTC,TRBD1,TRBV25-1,TRBJ2-7,-
CASSPKRRLNEKLFF,TGTGCCAGCAGCCCCAAGAGGCGTCTTAATGAAAAACTGTTTTTT,-,TRBV7-9,TRBJ1-4,many
CSVLDEKLFF,TGCAGCGTCTTGGATGAAAAACTGTTTTTT,-,TRBV29-1,TRBJ1-4,-
CASSQVGTYEQYF,TGCGCCAGCAGCCAAGTCGGGACCTACGAGCAGTACTTC,-,TRBV4-1,TRBJ2-7,-
CASSPWAGDYGYTF,TGTGCCAGCAGCCCTTGGGCGGGGGACTATGGCTACACCTTC,-,TRBV27,TRBJ1-2,-
CAWREQGEYSPLHF,TGTGCCTGGAGGGAGCAGGGTGAGTATTCACCCCTCCACTTT,-,TRBV30,TRBJ1-6,-
CASSEDVTQYF,TGCGCCAGCAGTGAAGATGTAACGCAGTATTTT,-,TRBV10-2,TRBJ2-3,-
CASSRRLQNEAFF,TGCGCCAGCAGCCGCCGTTTACAGAATGAAGCTTTCTTT,-,TRBV4-1,TRBJ1-1,-
CSATPPGLQETQYF,TGCAGCGCCACTCCACCGGGACTCCAAGAGACCCAGTACTTC,-,TRBV29-1,TRBJ2-5,-
CSVGQLRNNEQFF,TGCAGCGTTGGACAGCTTAGGAACAATGAGCAGTTCTTC,-,TRBV29-1,TRBJ2-1,-
CSVEGSNYGYTF,TGCAGCGTTGAAGGCAGCAACTATGGCTACACCTTC,-,TRBV29-1,TRBJ1-2,once
CSVDIGGTDTQYF,TGCAGCGTTGATATCGGGGGCACAGATACGCAGTATTTT,-,TRBV29-1,TRBJ2-3,-
CASSSQGAGWQPQHF,TGTGCCAGCAGTTCCCAAGGGGCGGGGTGGCAGCCCCAGCATTTT,-,TRBV6-6,TRBJ1-5,-
CSVEGGQERAFF,TGCAGCGTTGAAGGGGGACAGGAAAGAGCTTTCTTT,TRBD1,TRBV29-1,TRBJ1-1,few
CASSLLGVDDEQFF,TGTGCTAGCAGCTTACTGGGCGTGGATGATGAGCAGTTCTTC,-,TRBV7-7,TRBJ2-1,-
CASRPGRVNTEAFF,TGTGCCAGCAGACCTGGACGGGTGAACACTGAAGCTTTCTTT,-,TRBV7-9,TRBJ1-1,-
CASSQDFLGGGAFF,TGTGCCAGCAGCCAAGATTTTTTAGGCGGGGGGGCGTTCTTC,TRBD2,TRBV4-2,TRBJ2-1,few
CASSPWTGVTKNIQYF,TGTGCCAGCAGCCCGTGGACAGGGGTAACCAAAAACATTCAGTACTTC,TRBD1,TRBV7-2,TRBJ2-4,-
CASSSTGAGELFF,TGTGCCAGCAGCTCTACAGGAGCCGGGGAGCTGTTTTTT,-,TRBV11-2,TRBJ2-2,-
CAWSPGGDGYTF,TGTGCCTGGAGTCCCGGAGGGGATGGCTACACCTTC,-,TRBV30,TRBJ1-2,-
CASSMTGRNTGELFF,TGTGCCAGCAGCATGACAGGTCGGAACACCGGGGAGCTGTTTTTT,-,TRBV7-9,TRBJ2-2,-
CASSLGSNQPQHF,TGTGCCAGCAGCTTAGGTAGCAATCAGCCCCAGCATTTT,-,TRBV11-2,TRBJ1-5,-
CASSLSAGGSSYNSPLHF,TGCGCCAGCAGCCTATCAGCAGGGGGGAGCTCCTATAATTCACCCCTCCACTTT,TRBD1,TRBV5-6,TRBJ1-6,few
CASRSSGGNNEQFF,TGTGCCAGCCGCTCTAGCGGGGGCAACAATGAGCAGTTCTTC,TRBD2,TRBV7-9,TRBJ2-1,-
CASSQELRQGAGEKLFF,TGTGCCAGCAGCCAAGAATTACGGCAGGGGGCAGGAGAAAAACTGTTTTTT,TRBD1,TRBV4-2,TRBJ1-4,-
CASSSRQGSGYTF,TGTGCCAGCAGCTCACGACAGGGGTCAGGCTACACCTTC,TRBD1,TRBV11-2,TRBJ1-2,-
CASSSTDRVKTQYF,TGTGCCAGCAGCTCGACAGACAGGGTGAAGACCCAGTACTTC,TRBD1,TRBV7-2,TRBJ2-5,-
CASSFGTAMTNTIYF,TGCGCCAGCAGCTTCGGGACAGCCATGACAAACACCATATATTTT,TRBD1,TRBV4-1,TRBJ1-3,-
CASSLGAGFVEQFF,TGTGCCAGCAGCTTAGGTGCGGGCTTTGTTGAGCAGTTCTTC,-,TRBV7-9,TRBJ2-1,few
CSVRYLGSYEQYF,TGCAGCGTACGCTACCTCGGATCCTACGAGCAGTACTTC,-,TRBV29-1,TRBJ2-7,-
CSVRRSGLGELFF,TGCAGCGTCCGGAGATCAGGGCTGGGGGAGCTGTTTTTT,-,TRBV29-1,TRBJ2-2,-
CASSLGQFGMGANVLTF,TGTGCCAGCAGCCTTGGACAGTTTGGAATGGGGGCCAACGTCCTGACTTTC,-,TRBV7-9,TRBJ2-6,-
CASSFSGGEQYF,TGTGCCAGCAGCTTTAGCGGGGGGGAGCAGTATTTT,TRBD2,TRBV27,TRBJ2-3,-
CASSVLEQGRGYTF,TGCGCCAGCAGCGTCTTGGAACAGGGCCGTGGCTACACCTTC,-,TRBV5-1,TRBJ1-2,-
CASSQGLIPSYEQYF,TGTGCCAGCAGCCAAGGACTAATCCCTTCCTACGAGCAGTACTTC,-,TRBV7-2,TRBJ2-7,few
CASSLIAGEQYF,TGTGCCAGCAGCTTAATAGCTGGCGAGCAGTACTTC,-,TRBV13,TRBJ2-7,-
CAWSVKVNQPQHF,TGTGCCTGGAGTGTGAAGGTTAATCAGCCCCAGCATTTT,-,TRBV30,TRBJ1-5,-
CASGRTENYGYTF,TGTGCCAGCGGACGAACAGAGAACTATGGCTACACCTTC,-,TRBV7-9,TRBJ1-2,few
CASSDQGVAEAFF,TGTGCCAGCAGTGATCAGGGGGTAGCTGAAGCTTTCTTT,TRBD1,TRBV2,TRBJ1-1,-
CASSVGPAPNEKLFF,TGTGCCAGCAGCGTTGGTCCAGCCCCTAATGAAAAACTGTTTTTT,-,TRBV9,TRBJ1-4,-